Below, 12 T cell receptor beta chains from the same sample are listed, as sequenced in a study of regulatory T cells in long-lasting Graves disease. Time point reported: persistent/refractory GD, antithyroid drugs over 5 years with positive TRAb. Researchers made the TCR library from RNA that was extracted from PBMCs. CDR3-region Arm-PCR and iRepertoire HTBI primers produced the TCR beta libraries. TCRdb re-derived calls from the multiplex PCR reads in MiXCR, one entry per CDR3 protein. This table has roughly 470,000 distinct CDR3 sequences, less than 25% appearing once. The material sequenced was peripheral blood mononuclear cells (PBMCs), taken when the disease was refractory, from a patient treated with antithyroid drugs. The source is a female donor with Graves disease.

The V gene is TRBV30, the J gene TRBJ1-2; 7 nucleotides agree with TRBD1. CDR1 GTSNPN and CDR2 SVGIG come from the germline V gene (reference sequence). J gave up 5 bases and V 6 bases, and 6 bases lay outside the gene matches. The CDR3 spans 12 residues. This chain's CDR3 is CACRDREYGYTF. CDR3 in DNA: TGTGCCTGTCGCGACAGGGAATATGGCTACACCTTC.

This clonotype was counted many times. V gene TRBV6-1 combines with J gene TRBJ1-2, with TRBD1 as a possible D gene (5 bases). The CDR3 loop spans 13 amino acids. Germline CDR1 MNHNS, CDR2 SASEGT. V shed 7 bases and J shed 4 bases, with 13 bases lying between them. The CDR3 bases are TGTGCCAGCAATGCAGGGATTGCCTATGGCTACACCTTC. Encoded protein: CASNAGIAYGYTF.

This clonotype was seen ten or more times. The rearrangement joins TRBV7-2 to TRBJ2-7, with a possible D match to TRBD2 (5 bases). Trimming took 8 bases from V and 4 from J, leaving 15 bases between them. The CDR3 runs 13 residues. In germline, CDR1 is SGHTA, CDR2 FQGNSA. The CDR3 protein is CASEASGRYEQYF. As DNA, the CDR3 is TGTGCCAGCGAAGCCAGCGGCAGATACGAGCAGTACTTC.

Many counts were recorded for this clonotype. This rearrangement joins TRBV7-9 to TRBJ2-7; 10 positions agree with TRBD2. The CDR3 spans 13 residues. CDR1 and CDR2 from the germline V gene are SEHNR and FQNEAQ (reference sequence). Germline trimming cut 5 bases from V and 4 bases from J; bases unmatched to any gene: 2. CDR3 DNA sequence: TGTGCCAGCAGCCCTAGCGGGAGTTACGAGCAGTACTTC. It specifies CASSPSGSYEQYF. Full variable domain (missing parts from reference TRBV7-9 and TRBJ2-7): DTGVSQNPRHKITKRGQNVTFRCDPISEHNRLYWYRQTLGQGPEFLTYFQNEAQLEKSRLLSDRFSAERPKGSFSTLEIQRTEQGDSAMYLCASSPSGSYEQYFGPGTRLTVT.

The J gene is TRBJ1-6, the V gene TRBV7-9, with D perhaps matching TRBD1 (5 bases). Looked up from germline, CDR1 is SEHNR and CDR2 is FQNEAQ (reference sequence). The length of the CDR3 is 16 residues. V lost 1 base, J lost 6 bases, and 13 bases lay in between. For the CDR3, the DNA is TGTGCCAGCAGCTTAGGGGGTCTGGGACCTAATTCACCCCTCCACTTT. It encodes CASSLGGLGPNSPLHF.

This clonotype was counted a few times. This rearrangement joins TRBV9 to TRBJ2-7, with a weak D call TRBD2 (5 bases). V was cut by 4 bases and J by 2 bases, with 13 bases left in between. The CDR3 covers 14 residues. The germline CDR1 and CDR2 sequences are SGDLS and YYNGEE. CDR3 nucleotides: TGTGCCAGCAGCCCTTTGGCGGGTACCTACGAGCAGTACTTC. It specifies CASSPLAGTYEQYF.

As regards this clonotype: An end of the junction does not agree with germline; a read error may underlie this. The chain uses TRBV7-6 and TRBJ2-7; 7 bases agree with TRBD2. CDR1 and CDR2 (germline): SGHVS, FNYEAQ. This CDR3 spans 13 amino acids. The CDR3 DNA reads TGTGCCAGCAGCCCCGGGGAGGGTTGGAGTTTGAACTTC. This translates into CASSPGEGWSLNF.

The chain carries TRBV7-8 and TRBJ2-7; TRBD1 or TRBD2 may be the D gene (5 bases each). Germline V gene data show CDR1 as SGHVS and CDR2 as FQNEAQ. The CDR3 loop spans 13 amino acids. V lost 6 bases and J lost 4, with 13 bases in between. The CDR3 loop reads CASRPPGLYEQYF. The CDR3 bases are TGTGCCAGCAGGCCCCCGGGGCTGTACGAGCAGTACTTC.

The chain carries TRBV4-1 and TRBJ2-7; D is unclear. CDR1 MGHRA and CDR2 YSYEKL come from the germline V gene. This CDR3 spans 15 amino acids. V lost 2 bases and J 0 bases, leaving 11 bases between the germline ends. The CDR3 here is CASSQTLQSSYEQYF. The CDR3 nucleotides read TGCGCCAGCAGCCAAACACTCCAGAGCTCCTACGAGCAGTACTTC.

V and J are TRBV5-1 and TRBJ1-4; D gene uncertain. CDR3 length: 15 amino acids. The V end was cut by 4 bases, the J end by 6 bases, with 16 bases between. Germline V gene lookup returns CDR1 SGHRS and CDR2 YFSETQ. The CDR3 nucleotides are TGCGCCAGCAGCCAAACAGAGACCATGGATGAAAAACTGTTTTTT. Translated: CASSQTETMDEKLFF.

In the case of this clonotype: A read error may be the cause here, since a much bigger clone is one base away. Here the CDR3 omits its conserved ending phenylalanine or tryptophan, so a read error is the likely source. This sequence joins TRBV10-3 and TRBJ2-7, with D maybe TRBD1 (6 bases). V dropped 3 bases and J dropped 3 bases, with 9 bases sitting between them. The V gene's germline CDR1 is ENHRY and CDR2 SYGVKD. The CDR3 is 13 residues long. The CDR3: CAISEGRGYEQYL. CDR3 nucleotides: TGTGCCATCAGTGAAGGCAGGGGCTACGAGCAGTACCTC.

The rearrangement links TRBV4-2 to TRBJ1-3; D remains ambiguous. The CDR3 extends over 14 amino acids. Germline V gives CDR1 LGHNA, CDR2 YNFKEQ. V was cut by 3 bases and J by 0 bases, with 6 bases left in between. CDR3 DNA: TGTGCCAGCAGCCAGCGACGCTCTGGAAACACCATATATTTT. It codes for CASSQRRSGNTIYF.